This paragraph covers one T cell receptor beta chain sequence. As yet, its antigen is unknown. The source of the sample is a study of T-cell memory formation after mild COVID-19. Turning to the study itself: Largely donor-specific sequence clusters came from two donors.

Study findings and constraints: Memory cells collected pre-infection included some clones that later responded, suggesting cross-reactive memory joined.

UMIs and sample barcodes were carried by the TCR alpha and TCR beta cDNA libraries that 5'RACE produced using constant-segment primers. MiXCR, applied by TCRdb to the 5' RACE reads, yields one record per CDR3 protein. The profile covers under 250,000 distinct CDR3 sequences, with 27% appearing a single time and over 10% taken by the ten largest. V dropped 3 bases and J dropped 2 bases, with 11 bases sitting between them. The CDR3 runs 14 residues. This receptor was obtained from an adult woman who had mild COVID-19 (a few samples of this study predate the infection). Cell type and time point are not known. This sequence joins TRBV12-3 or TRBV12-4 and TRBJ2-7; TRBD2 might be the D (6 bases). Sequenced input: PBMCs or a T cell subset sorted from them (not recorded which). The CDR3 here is CASSFWEATYEQYF. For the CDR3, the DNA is TGTGCCAGCAGTTTTTGGGAGGCTACCTACGAGCAGTACTTC.